This is a list of T cell receptor beta chains from one sample in a study of spatial heterogeneity in lung cancer. In TCRdb, the 5' RACE reads were re-called with MiXCR into one record per CDR3 protein. The sample records 25,000 to 30,000 distinct CDR3 sequences, around 6% being singletons. The source material was PBMCs, sampled at follow-up. The receptor source for this set is a male donor with early-stage non-small cell lung cancer. Each CDR3 is given with its conserved first and last residue. The order of the fields is V gene, D gene, J gene, clone size, CDR3 DNA, CDR3 protein. D genes are given only for firm matches. The size field is filled for only some rows; it gives once, few, many or a size class.

>TRBV5-1|.|TRBJ2-2|.
TGCGCCAGCAGCACGTTGGGCAGGACGGACACCGGGGAGCTGTTTTTT
CASSTLGRTDTGELFF
>TRBV6-2/TRBV6-3|TRBD1|TRBJ2-7|few
TGTGCCAGCAGTTCGGGACAGGGACTTAACTACGAGCAGTACTTC
CASSSGQGLNYEQYF
>TRBV5-6|.|TRBJ2-1|many
TGTGCCAGCAGCTTGATCGACAGCCACAATGAGCAGTTCTTC
CASSLIDSHNEQFF
>TRBV5-1|TRBD2|TRBJ2-3|many
TGCGCCTCCCGGGGGCTAGCGGGAGTAGAAGGAGATACGCAGTATTTT
CASRGLAGVEGDTQYF
>TRBV12-3/TRBV12-4|.|TRBJ2-2|many
TGTGCCAGCAGTACCGGTGGGATCGGGGAGCTGTTTTTT
CASSTGGIGELFF
>TRBV13|TRBD2|TRBJ2-3|once
TGTGCCAGCAGCTCTGGGACTAGCGGGAGTCGGGCCACAGATACGCAGTATTTT
CASSSGTSGSRATDTQYF
>TRBV9|TRBD1|TRBJ2-2|.
TGTGCCAGCAGCCTAAGGGGGCCTTTGAACACCGGGGAGCTGTTTTTT
CASSLRGPLNTGELFF
>TRBV24-1|.|TRBJ2-1|many
TGTGCCACCAGTGATAAGCGGACAGCCGGGCTTTACAATGAGCAGTTCTTC
CATSDKRTAGLYNEQFF
>TRBV11-1|TRBD1|TRBJ2-5|many
TGTGCCAGCAGCAACGACAGGGGGCGGGAGACCCAGTACTTC
CASSNDRGRETQYF
>TRBV12-3/TRBV12-4|TRBD1|TRBJ2-3|once
TGTGCCAGCATCCTGGGGAACAGGGGGGCCACAGATACGCAGTATTTT
CASILGNRGATDTQYF
>TRBV19|.|TRBJ2-2|many
TGTGCCAGTAGTCCGGCGGGCGCGAACACCGGGGAGCTGTTTTTT
CASSPAGANTGELFF
>TRBV6-5|.|TRBJ1-5|many
TGTGCCAGCAGTTATGGAGGGCTCGACGGCAATCAGCCCCAGCATTTT
CASSYGGLDGNQPQHF
>TRBV15|TRBD1|TRBJ2-1|many
TGTGCCACCAGCAGGACACCGACAGGGGGTCAGGGTGAGCAGTTCTTC
CATSRTPTGGQGEQFF
>TRBV12-3/TRBV12-4|.|TRBJ2-1|.
TGTGCCAGCAGTTCCCTTTACAATGAGCAGTTCTTC
CASSSLYNEQFF
>TRBV29-1|TRBD1|TRBJ2-1|many
TGCAGCGTTGTCGCGGGACAGGTATACAATGAGCAGTTCTTC
CSVVAGQVYNEQFF
>TRBV18|.|TRBJ2-5|many
TGTGCCAGCTCACCAAGGGCAGGACAAGAGACCCAGTACTTC
CASSPRAGQETQYF
>TRBV6-6|TRBD1|TRBJ1-1|few
TGTGCCAGCAGCCCGACAGGGTACGAAGCTTTCTTT
CASSPTGYEAFF
>TRBV20-1|.|TRBJ1-4|many
TGCAGTGCTAGAGCGATTCGGGGGCAGGGGTCCGCAACTAATGAAAAACTGTTTTTT
CSARAIRGQGSATNEKLFF
>TRBV12-3/TRBV12-4|TRBD1|TRBJ2-7|many
TGTGCCAGCAGTCGACAGGGAAGCTCCTACGAGCAGTACTTC
CASSRQGSSYEQYF
>TRBV7-2|.|TRBJ1-1|.
TGTGCCAGCAGCTCATTCTCAGGGGAGGGGAGCACTGAAGCTTTCTTT
CASSSFSGEGSTEAFF